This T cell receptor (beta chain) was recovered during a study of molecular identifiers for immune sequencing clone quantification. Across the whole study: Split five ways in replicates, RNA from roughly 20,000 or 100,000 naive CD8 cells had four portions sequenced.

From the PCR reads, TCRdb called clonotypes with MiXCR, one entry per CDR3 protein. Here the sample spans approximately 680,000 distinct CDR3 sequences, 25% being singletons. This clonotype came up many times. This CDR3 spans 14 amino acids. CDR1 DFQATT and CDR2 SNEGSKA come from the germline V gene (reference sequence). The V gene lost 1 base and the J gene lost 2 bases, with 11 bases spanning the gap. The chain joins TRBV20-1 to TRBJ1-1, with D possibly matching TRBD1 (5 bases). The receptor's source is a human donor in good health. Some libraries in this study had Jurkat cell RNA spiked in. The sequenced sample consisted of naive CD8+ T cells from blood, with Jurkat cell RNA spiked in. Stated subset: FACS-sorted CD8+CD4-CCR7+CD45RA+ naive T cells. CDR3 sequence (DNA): TGCAGTGCTAGAGGGGGCAGGGTAAACACTGAAGCTTTCTTT. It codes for CSARGGRVNTEAFF.